A single sample gave rise to the 29 T cell receptor beta chains below, sequenced in a study of T cells after yellow fever vaccination (dated by TCRdb to between 2018 and 2021). The library was made by 5' RACE. Instrument used: Illumina NovaSeq 6000. In TCRdb, the public reads were trimmed at Q25 with fastp and aligned with MiXCR, with productive beta chains retained. Rows matching on CDR3 protein sequence are summarized as one entry with the most common DNA and genes. A total of about 340,000 distinct CDR3 sequences appear in this sample, 3% to 4.5% of them only once. The ten biggest clones cover 20% to 30% of the sample. Read against the paper, the sample's treatment or condition label means: live attenuated yellow fever vaccine strain. The sample consisted of PBMCs, taken 5 days after the yellow fever booster vaccination. The receptors derive from a young man who received the YFV17D yellow fever vaccine.

This clonotype was observed many times. The chain carries TRBV2 and TRBJ2-4; 10 nucleotides line up with TRBD1. The CDR3 loop spans 14 amino acids. The V and J ends lost 4 bases and 9 bases, in that order; junction bases with no gene match: 6. Germline V gives CDR1 SNHLY, CDR2 FYNNEI. The CDR3 DNA sequence: TGTGCCAGCAGTGCCCAGACAGGGGGCGGCATTCAGTACTTC. Translating it yields CASSAQTGGGIQYF.

This clonotype was picked up many times. The rearrangement links TRBV2 to TRBJ2-4, with D maybe TRBD2 (6 bases). Trimming took 3 bases from V and 9 from J, leaving 6 bases between them. The CDR3 covers 11 residues. Germline V CDR1 and CDR2: SNHLY, FYNNEI. The CDR3 nucleotides are TGTGCCAGCAGTGAGGGAGGCATTCAGTACTTC. Its protein is CASSEGGIQYF.

This clonotype came up many times. The J gene is TRBJ2-7, the V gene TRBV6-2 or TRBV6-3; D not resolved. V was cut by 11 bases and J by 0 bases, with 8 bases left in between. Germline loops: CDR1 MNHEY, CDR2 SVGEGT. The length of the CDR3 is 11 residues. The CDR3 DNA reads as TGTGCCGCAGGATCCTCCTACGAGCAGTACTTC. It specifies CAAGSSYEQYF.

This sequence joins TRBV10-1 and TRBJ2-7; 8 bases fit TRBD1. Trimming at V came to 8 bases and at J to 2 bases, leaving 26 bases not matched to a gene. The length of the CDR3 is 20 residues. From germline, CDR1 is WNHNN and CDR2 SYGVQD (reference sequence). Written as DNA, the CDR3 is TGCGCCAGCTCCCGGAGGCACCCTGACAGGGGAGGTATTCGGGCCTACGAGCAGTACGTC. It specifies CASSRRHPDRGGIRAYEQYV.

This clonotype has just a few counts. V usage is TRBV9 and J usage is TRBJ1-5; no definite D call. CDR1 is SGDLS, CDR2 YYNGEE, per germline. The ends were cut back, 6 bases at V and 1 base at J, with 14 bases in the middle. There are 15 residues in the CDR3. For the CDR3, the DNA is TGTGCCAGCACCGAAACCAAAGGGAGCAATCAGCCCCAGCATTTT. The encoded protein is CASTETKGSNQPQHF. Variable domain in full (rest from reference TRBV9 and TRBJ1-5): DSGVTQTPKHLITATGQRVTLRCSPRSGDLSVYWYQQSLDQGLQFLIQYYNGEERAKGNILERFSAQQFPDLHSELNLSSLELGDSALYFCASTETKGSNQPQHFGDGTRLSIL.

This clonotype appeared many times. The chain has TRBV12-3 or TRBV12-4 and TRBJ2-7, with 11 bases aligning to TRBD2. Trimming removed 5 bases from V and 6 bases from J; junction bases left unmatched: 6. The length of the CDR3 is 14 residues. DNA of the CDR3: TGTGCCAGCAGTCCTAGCGGGGGGTGGGGCGAGCAGTACTTC. It yields the protein CASSPSGGWGEQYF.

This clonotype was found a few times. The chain couples TRBV6-1 to TRBJ2-2; 7 bases agree with TRBD1. The CDR3 loop spans 13 amino acids. Germline V CDR1 and CDR2: MNHNS, SASEGT. Trimming cost V 6 bases and J 8 bases; bases outside gene matches: 6. The CDR3 spells CASRPGGAGELFF. The CDR3, as DNA: TGTGCCAGCAGACCAGGGGGTGCGGGGGAGCTGTTTTTT.

The chain links TRBV20-1 to TRBJ1-2, with D uncertain. V was trimmed by 1 base and J by 4 bases, leaving 13 bases between them. This CDR3 contains 14 residues. Germline-derived CDR1 and CDR2 are DFQATT and SNEGSKA (reference sequence). CDR3 protein: CSARGGGFFYGYTF. CDR3 DNA: TGCAGTGCTAGAGGGGGAGGCTTTTTCTATGGCTACACCTTC.

This clonotype came up many times. The J gene is TRBJ2-7, the V gene TRBV5-4; 9 bases are a match to TRBD1. The germline V gene has CDR1 SGHNT and CDR2 YYREEE (reference sequence). This CDR3 has 15 amino acids. V trimming: 4 bases; J trimming: 0 bases; junction bases outside the gene matches: 5. This CDR3 reads CASSAGTGTSYEQYF. The CDR3 DNA reads as TGTGCCAGCAGCGCGGGGACAGGGACCTCCTACGAGCAGTACTTC.

This clonotype was seen a handful of times. This chain links TRBV7-9 with TRBJ2-6; TRBD2 aligns across 7 bases. From germline, CDR1 is SEHNR and CDR2 FQNEAQ (reference sequence). The CDR3 is 19 amino acids. The junction had 13 bases not matched to a gene; V was cut back by 5 bases and J by 0 bases. This CDR3 is CASSRGGGGSLSGANVLTF. The CDR3 DNA sequence: TGTGCCAGCAGCCGCGGCGGGGGTGGTTCCCTCTCTGGGGCCAACGTCCTGACTTTC.

This chain links TRBV2 with TRBJ2-1; TRBD2 aligns across 7 bases. The CDR3 covers 13 residues. V gave up 3 bases and J gave up 11 bases; unmatched junction bases: 7. The germline V gene has CDR1 SNHLY and CDR2 FYNNEI. The DNA of the CDR3 is TGTGCCAGCAGTGATCCGCGGCGGGGGAAGCAGTTCTTC. Its protein product is CASSDPRRGKQFF.

This clonotype was seen a handful of times. The V and J genes are TRBV12-5 and TRBJ1-5; D gene unclear. Germline CDR1 LGHNT, CDR2 FRNRAP. Between the trimmed V and J ends, which lost 0 bases and 5 bases, there was a span of 14 bases. This CDR3 has 16 residues. The CDR3 DNA reads TGTGCTAGTGGTTTGGTACTCGGGAAGATGGATCAGCCCCAGCATTTT. It is translated as CASGLVLGKMDQPQHF.

This clonotype was recorded a few times. The V call is TRBV12-3 or TRBV12-4, the J call TRBJ1-1; unclear D gene. CDR3 length: 13 residues. Trimming removed 3 bases from V and 3 bases from J, with 8 bases in between. CDR3 sequence: CASSFLADTEAFF. The DNA for the CDR3 is TGTGCCAGCAGTTTTCTGGCAGACACTGAAGCTTTCTTT.

Many counts were recorded for this clonotype. This chain connects TRBV5-1 to TRBJ1-5; 11 nucleotides line up with TRBD1. This CDR3 region has 16 residues. From germline, CDR1 is SGHRS and CDR2 YFSETQ. V was clipped by 0 bases and J by 5 bases; unmatched bases: 4. The CDR3 loop is CASSLVPGQGDQPQHF. For the CDR3, the DNA is TGCGCCAGCAGCTTGGTCCCGGGACAGGGGGATCAGCCCCAGCATTTT.

This clonotype was recorded at least ten times. J is TRBJ2-2 and V is TRBV4-2; D remains unclear. Germline V gives CDR1 LGHNA, CDR2 YNFKEQ. The CDR3 totals 14 residues. V was cut by 0 bases and J by 0 bases, with 2 bases left in between. Here the CDR3 reads CASSQEPNTGELFF. CDR3 nucleotides: TGTGCCAGCAGCCAAGAGCCGAACACCGGGGAGCTGTTTTTT.

This clonotype was found a few times. The genes are TRBV6-5 and TRBJ2-7, with a possible D match to TRBD1 (5 bases). The germline V and J ends were trimmed by 6 bases and 6 bases, with 15 bases remaining between them. Looked up from germline, CDR1 is MNHEY and CDR2 is SVGAGI. This CDR3 comprises 13 residues. Here the CDR3 reads CASSSSQGSEQYF. Here the CDR3 DNA reads TGTGCCAGCAGCAGTTCCCAGGGCAGCGAGCAGTACTTC.

This clonotype was observed many times. The chain carries TRBV9 and TRBJ1-1; 7 positions match TRBD1. CDR1 SGDLS and CDR2 YYNGEE come from the germline V gene. This CDR3 region has 19 residues. After removal of 2 bases from V and 2 bases from J, the junction contained 18 bases not matched to a gene. CDR3 sequence (DNA): TGTGCCAGCAGCGTGGGAACCTACGGGACAGCCTCTAGTAACACTGAAGCTTTCTTT. It translates to CASSVGTYGTASSNTEAFF.

This clonotype was recorded at least ten times. This rearrangement joins TRBV10-1 to TRBJ2-3; 7 nucleotides align to TRBD1. CDR3 length: 17 amino acids. With V trimmed by 3 bases and J by 3 bases, 12 bases remained unmatched. Germline V lookup: CDR1 WNHNN, CDR2 SYGVQD (reference sequence). The CDR3 sequence is CASSESRGQYRTDTQYF. The CDR3 nucleotides are TGCGCCAGCAGTGAATCGAGGGGGCAGTATCGTACAGATACGCAGTATTTT.

The V call is TRBV10-3, the J call TRBJ2-6; 7 nucleotides align to TRBD1. Germline V gene lookup returns CDR1 ENHRY and CDR2 SYGVKD. With 6 bases clipped from V and 4 bases from J, the junction kept 3 bases outside the gene matches. The CDR3 runs 14 residues. CDR3 in DNA: TGTGCCATCAGAGACAGGGCCGGGGCCAACGTCCTGACTTTC. Its protein product is CAIRDRAGANVLTF.

This clonotype was seen a handful of times. The chain employs TRBV28 and TRBJ2-7; 10 positions agree with TRBD1. CDR3 length: 17 residues. Losses at the gene ends were 6 bases for V and 2 bases for J; bases not matched to a gene: 13. The germline V gene has CDR1 MDHEN and CDR2 SYDVKM. The CDR3: CASRSAGTGEGAYEQYV. The CDR3 nucleotides are TGTGCCAGCAGATCCGCCGGGACAGGGGAGGGGGCCTACGAGCAGTACGTC.

The rearrangement links TRBV20-1 to TRBJ2-7; D assignment may be TRBD1 or TRBD2 (5 bases each). The V end was cut by 1 base, the J end by 2 bases, with 18 bases between. The germline V gene has CDR1 DFQATT and CDR2 SNEGSKA (reference sequence). The CDR3 extends over 16 amino acids. This CDR3 is CSARAMGDPRPYEQYF. The CDR3 coding sequence is TGCAGTGCTAGAGCCATGGGGGATCCTAGACCCTACGAGCAGTACTTC.

This chain connects TRBV7-9 to TRBJ2-1; TRBD1 matches at 7 bases. CDR1 and CDR2 (germline): SEHNR, FQNEAQ (reference sequence). V lost 2 bases to trimming and J lost 2 bases; unmatched junction nucleotides: 3. CDR3 size: 15 residues. The CDR3 DNA is TGTGCCAGCAGCTTAAATAGGGGGCCCTACAATGAGCAGTTCTTC. Its translation is CASSLNRGPYNEQFF.

The V gene is TRBV5-6, the J gene TRBJ2-7; TRBD1 agrees at 8 bases. J lost 3 bases, V lost 4 bases, and 9 bases had no gene match. CDR1 SGHDT and CDR2 YYEEEE come from the germline V gene. CDR3 size: 15 residues. The CDR3 loop is CASSRGPGQDYEQYF. CDR3 bases: TGTGCCAGCAGCAGGGGTCCGGGACAGGACTACGAGCAGTACTTC.

The J gene is TRBJ2-1, the V gene TRBV7-2, with 8 bases matching TRBD2. Trimming cost V 1 base and J 8 bases; bases outside gene matches: 7. This CDR3 spans 15 amino acids. Per germline, CDR1 SGHTA and CDR2 FQGNSA. CDR3 loop: CASSLERGGRDEQFF. As DNA, the CDR3 is TGTGCCAGCAGCTTAGAACGGGGGGGCCGGGATGAGCAGTTCTTC.

This clonotype was observed a few times. This chain joins TRBV4-1 and TRBJ2-2; D tentatively fits TRBD1 or TRBD2 (5 bases each). Germline CDR1 MGHRA, CDR2 YSYEKL. V lost 7 bases, J lost 1 base, and 22 bases lay in between. The CDR3 runs to 18 residues. For the CDR3, the DNA is TGCGCCAGCACCTCAATCCTGGGGCGCGGAGGGAACACCGGGGAGCTGTTTTTT. Residues: CASTSILGRGGNTGELFF.

V gene TRBV5-1 combines with J gene TRBJ1-2, with D tentatively TRBD1 (5 bases). The ends were cut back, 4 bases at V and 6 bases at J, with 13 bases in the middle. Per germline, CDR1 SGHRS and CDR2 YFSETQ. The CDR3 length is 13 residues. The CDR3 DNA sequence: TGCGCCAGCAGCGCCTGGGCAGGGAATGGCTACACCTTC. Translation gives CASSAWAGNGYTF.

This clonotype was observed at least ten times. The rearrangement joins TRBV10-3 to TRBJ2-5; D gene uncertain. CDR3 size: 12 residues. V was cut by 8 bases and J by 2 bases, with 9 bases left in between. The germline V gene encodes CDR1 ENHRY and CDR2 SYGVKD. CDR3 amino acids: CAIGVTQETQYF. For the CDR3, the DNA is TGTGCCATCGGAGTGACGCAAGAGACCCAGTACTTC.

This clonotype was counted only a few times. The chain joins TRBV5-6 to TRBJ2-1; the match to TRBD2 covers 8 bases. CDR1 and CDR2 (germline): SGHDT, YYEEEE. This CDR3 region has 16 residues. Trimming removed 2 bases from V and 1 base from J; junction bases left unmatched: 5. The CDR3 loop is CASSFARGVSYNEQFF. In nucleotides, the CDR3 is TGTGCCAGCAGCTTTGCGCGGGGGGTATCCTACAATGAGCAGTTCTTC.

This rearrangement joins TRBV19 to TRBJ2-2; maybe TRBD2 (6 bases). The CDR3 consists of 14 residues. From germline, CDR1 is LNHDA and CDR2 SQIVND (reference sequence). The V end was cut by 7 bases, the J end by 4 bases, with 13 bases between. The CDR3 region is CASNSGETTGELFF. The DNA of the CDR3 is TGTGCCAGTAACTCGGGGGAAACCACCGGGGAGCTGTTTTTT.